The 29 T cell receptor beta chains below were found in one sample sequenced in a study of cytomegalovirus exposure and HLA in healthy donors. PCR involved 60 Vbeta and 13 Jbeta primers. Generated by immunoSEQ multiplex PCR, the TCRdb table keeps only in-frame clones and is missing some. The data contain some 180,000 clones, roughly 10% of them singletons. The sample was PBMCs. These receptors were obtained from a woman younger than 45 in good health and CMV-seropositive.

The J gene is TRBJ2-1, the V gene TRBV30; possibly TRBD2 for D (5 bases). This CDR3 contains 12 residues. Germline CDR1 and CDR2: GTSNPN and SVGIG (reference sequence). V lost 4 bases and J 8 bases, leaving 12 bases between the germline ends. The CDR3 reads CAWNGVRYEQFF. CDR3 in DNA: TGTGCCTGGAACGGGGTTAGGTATGAGCAGTTCTTC.

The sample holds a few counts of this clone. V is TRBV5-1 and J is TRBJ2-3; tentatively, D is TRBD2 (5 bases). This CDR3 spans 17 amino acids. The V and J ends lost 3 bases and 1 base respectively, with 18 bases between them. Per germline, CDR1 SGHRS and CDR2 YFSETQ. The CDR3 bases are TGCGCCAGCAGCTCGTCCTCAGGTGCGGGCGGCACAGATACGCAGTATTTT. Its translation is CASSSSSGAGGTDTQYF.

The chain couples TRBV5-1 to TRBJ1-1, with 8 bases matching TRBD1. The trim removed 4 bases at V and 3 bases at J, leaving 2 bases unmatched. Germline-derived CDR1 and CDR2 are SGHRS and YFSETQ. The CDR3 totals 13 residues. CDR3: CASSPTGDTEAFF. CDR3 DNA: TGCGCCAGCAGCCCGACAGGGGACACTGAAGCTTTCTTT.

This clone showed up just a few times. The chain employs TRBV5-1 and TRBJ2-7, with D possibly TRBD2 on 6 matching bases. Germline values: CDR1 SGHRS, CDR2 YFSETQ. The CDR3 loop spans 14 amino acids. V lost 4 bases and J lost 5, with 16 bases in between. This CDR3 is CASSTTSPIDEQYF. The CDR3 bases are TGCGCCAGCAGCACTACTAGCCCAATCGACGAGCAGTACTTC.

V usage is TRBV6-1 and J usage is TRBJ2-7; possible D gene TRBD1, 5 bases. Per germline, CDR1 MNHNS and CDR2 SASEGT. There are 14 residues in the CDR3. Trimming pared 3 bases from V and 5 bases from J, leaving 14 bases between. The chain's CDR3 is CASSETQGIHEQYF. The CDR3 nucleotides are TGTGCCAGCAGTGAGACCCAGGGAATCCACGAGCAGTACTTC.

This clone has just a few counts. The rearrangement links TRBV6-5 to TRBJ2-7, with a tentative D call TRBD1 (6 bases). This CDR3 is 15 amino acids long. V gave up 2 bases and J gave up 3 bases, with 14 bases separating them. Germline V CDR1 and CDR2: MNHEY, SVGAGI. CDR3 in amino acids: CASSYEPGQLYEQYF. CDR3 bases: TGTGCCAGCAGTTACGAACCGGGACAACTCTACGAGCAGTACTTC.

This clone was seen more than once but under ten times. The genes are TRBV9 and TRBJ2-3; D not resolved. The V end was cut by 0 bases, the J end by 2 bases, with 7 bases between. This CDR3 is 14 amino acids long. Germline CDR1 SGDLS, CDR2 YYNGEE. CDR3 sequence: CASSVDHYTDTQYF. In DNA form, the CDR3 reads TGTGCCAGCAGCGTAGATCACTACACAGATACGCAGTATTTT.

CDR3: CASSVREGPVEQFF. The CDR3 DNA reads as TGTGCCAGCAGTGTGAGGGAGGGTCCTGTTGAGCAGTTCTTC. The V and J genes are TRBV2 and TRBJ2-1; TRBD2 matches 7 bases. Germline CDR1 SNHLY, CDR2 FYNNEI. V lost 4 bases, J lost 9 bases, and 9 bases stayed unmatched. The CDR3 runs to 14 residues.

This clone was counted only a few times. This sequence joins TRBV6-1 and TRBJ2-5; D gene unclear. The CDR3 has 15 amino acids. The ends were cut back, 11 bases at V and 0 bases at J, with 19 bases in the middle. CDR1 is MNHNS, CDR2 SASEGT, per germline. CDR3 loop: CAAQDESANQETQYF. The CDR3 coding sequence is TGTGCCGCCCAAGATGAGAGCGCGAACCAAGAGACCCAGTACTTC.

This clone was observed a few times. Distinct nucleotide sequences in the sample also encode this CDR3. The CDR3 reads CATSRDDRFYGYTF. The CDR3 nucleotides read TGTGCCACCAGCAGAGATGACAGATTCTATGGCTACACCTTC. The rearrangement uses TRBV15 and TRBJ1-2, with a possible D match to TRBD1 (5 bases). Germline CDR1 LNHNV, CDR2 YYDKDF (reference sequence). V was trimmed by 0 bases and J by 4 bases, leaving 9 bases between them. The CDR3 runs 14 residues.

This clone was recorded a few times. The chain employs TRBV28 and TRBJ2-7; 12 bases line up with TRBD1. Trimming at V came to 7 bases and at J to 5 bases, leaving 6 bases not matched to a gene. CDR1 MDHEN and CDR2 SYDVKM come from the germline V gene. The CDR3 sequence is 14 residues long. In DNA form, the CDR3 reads TGTGCCAGCATCTCCGGGACAGGGGGCAACGAGCAGTACTTC. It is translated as CASISGTGGNEQYF.

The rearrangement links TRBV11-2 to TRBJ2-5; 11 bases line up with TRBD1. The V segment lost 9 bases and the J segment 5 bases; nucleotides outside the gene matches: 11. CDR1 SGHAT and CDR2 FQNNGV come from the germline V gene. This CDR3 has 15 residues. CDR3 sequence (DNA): TGTGCCAGTGCACGGGGACAGGGGGTTTGGGAGACCCAGTACTTC. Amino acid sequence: CASARGQGVWETQYF.

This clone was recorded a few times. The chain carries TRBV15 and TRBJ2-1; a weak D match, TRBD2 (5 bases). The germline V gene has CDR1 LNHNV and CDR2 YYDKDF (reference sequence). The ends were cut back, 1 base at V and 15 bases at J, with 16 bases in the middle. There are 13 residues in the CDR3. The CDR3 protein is CATSRGSEEDLFF. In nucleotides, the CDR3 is TGTGCCACCAGCAGAGGTTCGGAGGAAGATCTGTTCTTC.

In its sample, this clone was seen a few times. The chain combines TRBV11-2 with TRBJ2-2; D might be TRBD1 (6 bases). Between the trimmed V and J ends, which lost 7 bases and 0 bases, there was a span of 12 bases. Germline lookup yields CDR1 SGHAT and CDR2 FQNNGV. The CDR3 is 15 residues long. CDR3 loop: CASTRGEPNTGELFF. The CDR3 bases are TGTGCCAGCACCAGGGGAGAACCGAACACCGGGGAGCTGTTTTTT.

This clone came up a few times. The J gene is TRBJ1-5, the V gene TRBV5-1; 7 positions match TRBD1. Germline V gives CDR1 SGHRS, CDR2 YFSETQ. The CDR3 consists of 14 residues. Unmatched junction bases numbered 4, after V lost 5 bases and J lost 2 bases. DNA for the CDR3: TGCGCCAGCAGTACAGGGGTTGGCAATCAGCCCCAGCATTTT. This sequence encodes CASSTGVGNQPQHF. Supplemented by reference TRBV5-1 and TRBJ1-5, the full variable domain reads KAGVTQTPRYLIKTRGQQVTLSCSPISGHRSVSWYQQTPGQGLQFLFEYFSETQRNKGNFPGRFSGRQFSNSRSEMNVSTLELGDSALYLCASSTGVGNQPQHFGDGTRLSIL.

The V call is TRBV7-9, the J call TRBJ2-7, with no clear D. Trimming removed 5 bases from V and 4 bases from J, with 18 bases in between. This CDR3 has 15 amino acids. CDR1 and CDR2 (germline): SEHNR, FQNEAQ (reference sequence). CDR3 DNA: TGTGCCAGCAGCCCCCTCGCGTTCCAGGAATACGAGCAGTACTTC. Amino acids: CASSPLAFQEYEQYF.

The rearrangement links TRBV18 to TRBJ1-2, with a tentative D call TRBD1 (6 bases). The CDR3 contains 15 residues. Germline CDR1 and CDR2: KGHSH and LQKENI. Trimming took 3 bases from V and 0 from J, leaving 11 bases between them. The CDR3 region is CASSPSTGPNYGYTF. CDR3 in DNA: TGTGCCAGCTCACCCTCAACAGGGCCTAACTATGGCTACACCTTC. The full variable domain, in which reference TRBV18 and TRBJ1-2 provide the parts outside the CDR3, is NAGVMQNPRHLVRRRGQEARLRCSPMKGHSHVYWYRQLPEEGLKFMVYLQKENIIDESGMPKERFSAEFPKEGPSILRIQQVVRGDSAAYFCASSPSTGPNYGYTFGSGTRLTVV.

The CDR3 sequence: CASSYLEDTQYF. The CDR3 nucleotides are TGCGCCAGCAGCTATCTAGAAGATACGCAGTATTTT. J is TRBJ2-3 and V is TRBV5-1, with D unclear. The CDR3 is 12 residues long. The germline V gene encodes CDR1 SGHRS and CDR2 YFSETQ. The V gene lost 3 bases and the J gene lost 5 bases, with 7 bases spanning the gap.

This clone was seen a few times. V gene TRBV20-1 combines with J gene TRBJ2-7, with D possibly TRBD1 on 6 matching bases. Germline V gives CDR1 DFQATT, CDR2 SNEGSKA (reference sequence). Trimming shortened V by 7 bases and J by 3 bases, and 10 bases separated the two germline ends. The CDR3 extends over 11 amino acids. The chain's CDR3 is CSVPDSYEQYF. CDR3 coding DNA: TGCAGTGTCCCGGACAGCTACGAGCAGTACTTC.

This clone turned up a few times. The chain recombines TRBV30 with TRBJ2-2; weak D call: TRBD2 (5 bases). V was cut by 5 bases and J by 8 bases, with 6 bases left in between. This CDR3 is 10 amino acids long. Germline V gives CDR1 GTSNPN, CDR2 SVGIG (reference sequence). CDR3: CAWGLGELFF. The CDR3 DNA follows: TGTGCCTGGGGACTTGGGGAGCTGTTTTTT.

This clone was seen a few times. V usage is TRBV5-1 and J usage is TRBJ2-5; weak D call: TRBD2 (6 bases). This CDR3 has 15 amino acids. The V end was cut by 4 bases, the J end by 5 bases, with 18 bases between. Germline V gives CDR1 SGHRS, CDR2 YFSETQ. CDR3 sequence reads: CASSPIAGMGETQYF. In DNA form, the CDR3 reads TGCGCCAGCAGCCCCATCGCGGGGATGGGCGAGACCCAGTACTTC.

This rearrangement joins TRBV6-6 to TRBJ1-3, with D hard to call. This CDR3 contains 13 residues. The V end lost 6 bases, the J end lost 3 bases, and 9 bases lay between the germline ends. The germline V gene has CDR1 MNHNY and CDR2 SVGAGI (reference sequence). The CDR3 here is CASSHADGNTIYF. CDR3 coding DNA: TGTGCCAGCAGCCATGCAGATGGAAACACCATATATTTT.

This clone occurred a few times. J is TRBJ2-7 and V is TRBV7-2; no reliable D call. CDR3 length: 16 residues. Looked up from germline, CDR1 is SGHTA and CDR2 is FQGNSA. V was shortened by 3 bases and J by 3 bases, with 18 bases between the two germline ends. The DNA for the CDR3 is TGTGCCAGCAGCTTCCGTCCTATTAGCCAGTACTACGAGCAGTACTTC. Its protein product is CASSFRPISQYYEQYF.

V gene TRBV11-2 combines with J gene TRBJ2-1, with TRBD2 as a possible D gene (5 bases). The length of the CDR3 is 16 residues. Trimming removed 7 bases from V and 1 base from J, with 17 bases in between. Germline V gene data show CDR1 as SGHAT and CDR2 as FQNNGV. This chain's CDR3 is CASTLGGPLSYNEQFF. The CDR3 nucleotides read TGTGCCAGCACCCTTGGCGGGCCCTTATCCTACAATGAGCAGTTCTTC. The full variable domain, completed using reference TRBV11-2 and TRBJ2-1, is EAGVAQSPRYKIIEKRQSVAFWCNPISGHATLYWYQQILGQGPKLLIQFQNNGVVDDSQLPKDRFSAERLKGVDSTLKIQPAKLEDSAVYLCASTLGGPLSYNEQFFGPGTRLTVL.

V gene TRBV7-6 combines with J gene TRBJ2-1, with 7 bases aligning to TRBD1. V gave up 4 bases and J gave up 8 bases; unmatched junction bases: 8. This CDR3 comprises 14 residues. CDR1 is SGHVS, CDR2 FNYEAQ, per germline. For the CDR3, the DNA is TGTGCCAGCAGCTCGGGACAGCTAAGCGATGAGCAGTTCTTC. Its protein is CASSSGQLSDEQFF.

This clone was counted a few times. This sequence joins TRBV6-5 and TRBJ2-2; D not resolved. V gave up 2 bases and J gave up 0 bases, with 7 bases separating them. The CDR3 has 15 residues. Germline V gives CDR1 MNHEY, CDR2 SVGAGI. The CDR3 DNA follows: TGTGCCAGCAGTTACCTTATCGCGAACACCGGGGAGCTGTTTTTT. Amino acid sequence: CASSYLIANTGELFF.

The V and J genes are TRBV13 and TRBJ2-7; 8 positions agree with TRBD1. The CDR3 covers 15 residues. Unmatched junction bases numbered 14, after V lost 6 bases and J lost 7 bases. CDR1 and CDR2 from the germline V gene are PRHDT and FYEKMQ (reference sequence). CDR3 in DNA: TGTGCCAGCAGTTCCCAGGGGGCTGGGGCACCAGAGCAGTACTTC. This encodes CASSSQGAGAPEQYF.

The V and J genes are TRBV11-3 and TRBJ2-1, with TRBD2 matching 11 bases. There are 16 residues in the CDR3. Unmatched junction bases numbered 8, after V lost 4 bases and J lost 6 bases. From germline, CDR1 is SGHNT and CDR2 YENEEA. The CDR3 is CASSSSLAGVGNEQFF. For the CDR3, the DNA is TGTGCCAGCAGCTCCTCACTAGCGGGAGTGGGCAATGAGCAGTTCTTC.

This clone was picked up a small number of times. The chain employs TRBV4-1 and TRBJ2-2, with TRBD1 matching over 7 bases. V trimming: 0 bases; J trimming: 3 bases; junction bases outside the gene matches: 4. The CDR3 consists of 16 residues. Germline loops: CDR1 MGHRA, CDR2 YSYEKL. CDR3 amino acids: CASSQDDRADTGELFF. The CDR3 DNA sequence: TGCGCCAGCAGCCAAGATGACAGGGCGGACACCGGGGAGCTGTTTTTT.